A selection of T cell receptor beta chains follows, all from one sample in a study of blood T cells in healthy people across ages. MiXCR, applied by TCRdb to the 5' RACE reads, yields one record per CDR3 protein. The sample comprises 1.5 million or so distinct CDR3 sequences, approximately 42% of which are singletons, and approximately 4.1% rests with the top ten. The sample taken for sequencing was blood. These TCRs come from a woman aged 18 to 35 in good health. CDR3s include the opening cysteine and the closing phenylalanine or tryptophan. A D gene is named only where the DNA matches it firmly. Not every row has a clone size; where given, it reads once, few, many or a size class.

size	J	D	V	CDR3	DNA
.	TRBJ2-3	TRBD2	TRBV2	CASRGTSGTDTQYF	TGTGCCAGCAGGGGGACTAGCGGCACAGATACGCAGTATTTT
.	TRBJ1-2	.	TRBV4-2	CASSQIDSSRDGYTF	TGTGCCAGCAGCCAAATAGACAGCTCTCGAGATGGCTACACCTTC
few	TRBJ1-2	.	TRBV12-3/TRBV12-4	CASSLRGSYYGYTF	TGTGCCAGCAGTTTAAGGGGGAGTTACTATGGCTACACCTTC
.	TRBJ2-5	TRBD2	TRBV5-6	CASSFRTSGTYNEQYF	TGTGCCAGCAGCTTCCGGACTAGCGGGACTTACAATGAGCAGTACTTC
.	TRBJ2-5	.	TRBV7-9	CTSSLVSGPRGQYF	TGTACCAGCAGCTTAGTTTCCGGGCCTCGGGGGCAGTACTTC
.	TRBJ2-4	TRBD1	TRBV20-1	CSARDLIGQGVREQYF	TGCAGTGCTAGAGACCTGATCGGACAGGGGGTACGGGAGCAGTACTTC
few	TRBJ2-1	.	TRBV5-6	CASSLYFRNEQFF	TGTGCCAGCAGCTTGTATTTCAGGAATGAGCAGTTCTTC
.	TRBJ2-2	.	TRBV5-1	CASSLLQAPPGELFF	TGCGCCAGCAGCTTGCTACAGGCCCCCCCCGGGGAGCTGTTTTTT
few	TRBJ1-2	TRBD1	TRBV2	CASSERTGGAYGYTF	TGTGCCAGCAGTGAAAGGACAGGGGGGGCCTATGGCTACACCTTC
few	TRBJ2-1	.	TRBV21-1	CASSKLAGRNNEQFF	TGTGCCAGCAGCAAATTAGCGGGGCGCAACAATGAGCAGTTCTTC
.	TRBJ2-3	.	TRBV3-1	CASSQQKYIDTQYF	TGTGCCAGCAGCCAGCAAAAATACATAGATACGCAGTATTTT
.	TRBJ1-4	.	TRBV6-6	CASSYSSRSNEKLFF	TGTGCCAGCAGTTACTCGTCCAGGTCTAACGAAAAACTGTTTTTT
.	TRBJ1-1	TRBD1	TRBV4-1	CASSPSGQANTEAFF	TGCGCCAGCAGCCCCTCAGGACAGGCGAACACTGAAGCTTTCTTT
.	TRBJ1-2	TRBD1	TRBV29-1	CSVESLSPGGGGWGYTF	TGCAGCGTTGAGAGCCTTTCCCCTGGAGGGGGCGGTTGGGGCTACACCTTC
.	TRBJ1-1	.	TRBV11-2	CASSGNRLLVNTEAFF	TGTGCCAGCAGCGGGAATCGACTTTTAGTGAACACTGAAGCTTTCTTT
few	TRBJ2-3	TRBD1	TRBV25-1	CASSEPTGGVIGTDTQYF	TGTGCCAGCAGTGAACCTACAGGGGGCGTCATAGGTACAGATACGCAGTATTTT
.	TRBJ1-5	.	TRBV20-1	CSARDLGGWSNQPQHF	TGCAGTGCTAGAGATCTCGGAGGGTGGAGCAATCAGCCCCAGCATTTT
few	TRBJ2-5	.	TRBV25-1	CASSEYWRHQETQYF	TGTGCCAGCAGTGAATATTGGCGGCACCAAGAGACCCAGTACTTC
.	TRBJ1-4	.	TRBV12-3/TRBV12-4	CASSLQGSEKLFF	TGTGCCAGCAGTTTACAGGGTAGCGAAAAACTGTTTTTT
.	TRBJ2-7	TRBD1	TRBV7-9	CASSTDRGFYEQYF	TGTGCCAGCAGCACGGACAGGGGATTCTACGAGCAGTACTTC
few	TRBJ1-1	.	TRBV9	CASSVDGRLNTEAFF	TGTGCCAGCAGCGTAGATGGGAGATTGAACACTGAAGCTTTCTTT
.	TRBJ2-7	.	TRBV6-6	CASSPDSKGSYEQYF	TGTGCCAGCAGCCCTGACAGCAAAGGCTCCTACGAGCAGTACTTC
.	TRBJ1-5	.	TRBV4-3	CASSQDLTADGNQPQHF	TGCGCCAGCAGCCAAGATCTGACAGCCGATGGCAATCAGCCCCAGCATTTT
many	TRBJ2-7	TRBD1	TRBV12-3/TRBV12-4	CASSPGTASYEQYF	TGTGCCAGCAGTCCCGGGACAGCTTCCTACGAGCAGTACTTC
.	TRBJ1-2	TRBD1	TRBV28	CASGMTGGANYGYTF	TGTGCCAGCGGAATGACAGGGGGGGCTAACTATGGCTACACCTTC
.	TRBJ2-7	.	TRBV10-3	CAISEGAVGERYF	TGTGCCATCAGTGAGGGGGCAGTAGGCGAGCGGTACTTC
.	TRBJ1-4	.	TRBV10-3	CAISAGTDDEKLFF	TGTGCCATCAGTGCAGGGACGGACGATGAAAAACTGTTTTTT
.	TRBJ1-5	TRBD1	TRBV18	CASSPPAQGSNQPQHF	TGTGCCAGCTCACCCCCGGCACAGGGGAGCAATCAGCCCCAGCATTTT
few	TRBJ2-7	.	TRBV4-1	CASSQSRGAYNEQYF	TGCGCCAGCAGCCAAAGCAGGGGGGCCTACAATGAGCAGTACTTC
many	TRBJ2-3	.	TRBV7-2	CASSRVTTDTQYF	TGTGCCAGCAGCCGGGTCACCACAGATACGCAGTATTTT
.	TRBJ2-1	.	TRBV10-3	CAINRGGGYNEQFF	TGTGCCATCAACAGGGGGGGAGGCTACAATGAGCAGTTCTTC
.	TRBJ2-5	.	TRBV5-5	CASQEVLQETQYF	TGTGCCAGCCAGGAGGTACTACAAGAGACCCAGTACTTC